The clone carrying this T cell receptor beta chain was observed a few times. The record originates from a study of blood T cell repertoires in COVID-19. The overall study: Sites across the United States, Italy and Spain contributed samples from acute and convalescent COVID-19.

Original handling: Amplification of reference gene primers was used by the study to estimate nucleated cell counts. Sequencing used immunoSEQ multiplex PCR; TCRdb keeps in-frame clones, though not all of them. That table supplies the V and J calls and clone size; D and trimming were determined from the DNA. Counted here are 100,000 or so clones, 70% to 85% occurring once; the ten biggest clones make up approximately 22%. This TCR derives from a man in his sixties or seventies with active or convalescent COVID-19. Sequenced material: peripheral blood.

CDR3 coding DNA: TGTGCCAGCAGTTCCTATGGACAGGGCAGCGAGAGCACAGATACGCAGTATTTT. Residues: CASSSYGQGSESTDTQYF. The rearrangement joins TRBV6-2 or TRBV6-3 to TRBJ2-3; 8 bases map to TRBD1. Unmatched junction bases numbered 12, after V lost 4 bases and J lost 0 bases. CDR3 length equals 18 residues. CDR1 and CDR2 (germline): MNHEY, SVGEGT.